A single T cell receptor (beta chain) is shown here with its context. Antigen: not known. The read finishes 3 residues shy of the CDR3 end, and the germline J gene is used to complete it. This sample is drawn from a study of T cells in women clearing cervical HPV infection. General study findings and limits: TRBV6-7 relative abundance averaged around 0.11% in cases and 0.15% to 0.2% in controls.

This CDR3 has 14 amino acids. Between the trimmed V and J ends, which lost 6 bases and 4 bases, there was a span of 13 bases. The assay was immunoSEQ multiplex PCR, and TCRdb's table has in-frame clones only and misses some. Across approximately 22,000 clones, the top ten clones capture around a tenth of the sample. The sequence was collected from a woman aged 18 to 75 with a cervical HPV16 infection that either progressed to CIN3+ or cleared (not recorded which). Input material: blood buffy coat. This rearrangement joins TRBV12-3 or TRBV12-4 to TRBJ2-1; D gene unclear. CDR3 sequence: CASRPDLAYNEQFF. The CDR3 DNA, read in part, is TGTGCCAGCAGACCCGATTTAGCTTACAATGAG.